This entry features one TCR beta chain sequence. Its antigen is not identified. The data originate from a study of T cells in Graves' hyperthyroidism and ophthalmopathy. Study-wide results and limits: Appearing also in blood were most of the thyroid clonotypes expanded above 0.001. Ophthalmopathy was separated from stable hyperthyroidism by a 13 V-J model.

There were TCR beta CDR3 regions amplified from RNA transcripts. First-round RT-PCR with HTBI primers amplified the TCR CDR3 region. TCRdb used MiXCR to reprocess the multiplex PCR reads, holding one entry per CDR3 protein. The sample has approximately 350,000 distinct CDR3 sequences, 15% seen once. Patients affected by ophthalmopathy presented a Clinical Activity Score of at least 3, a NOSPECS grade of at least 4, and disease duration below 3 months. This CDR3 has 18 amino acids. Germline V CDR1 and CDR2: LNHDA, SQIVND (reference sequence). The junction had 14 bases not matched to a gene; V was cut back by 6 bases and J by 1 base.

The TCR was taken from a woman aged 55-69 years with Graves' ophthalmopathy. Material: blood. V is TRBV19 and J is TRBJ2-3; 9 bases are a match to TRBD2. The CDR3 here is CASSPGLAIPLGTDTQYF. Written as DNA, the CDR3 is TGTGCCAGTAGCCCCGGACTAGCGATCCCACTGGGCACAGATACGCAGTATTTT.